Listed below are T cell receptor beta chains from one sample, sequenced in a study of Ad26.COV2.S vaccination and SARS-CoV-2 variants. Sequencing was performed with immunoSEQ multiplex PCR; in TCRdb, only in-frame clones are kept and a portion is missing. The profile shows about 180,000 clones, roughly nine tenths of them singletons. This material consisted of peripheral blood, taken after recovery from COVID-19. The receptors shown here come from a human donor who had recovered from COVID-19. Both conserved end residues are part of each CDR3. The D gene is left open where the match is weak. The size entry is marked missing in some rows and otherwise reads once, few, many or a size class.

NA	NA	TRBV24-1	TRBJ2-3	TGTGCCACCAGTGAACCCCTACGCCGGGGCACAGATACGCAGTATTTT	CATSEPLRRGTDTQYF
TRBD1	NA	TRBV30	TRBJ1-2	TGTGCCTCTCCGGACAGGGGAAGCGGCTACACCTTC	CASPDRGSGYTF
NA	NA	TRBV3-1/TRBV3-2	TRBJ1-1	TGTGCCAGCAGCCAAGTTTGGGATATGAACACTGAAGCTTTCTTT	CASSQVWDMNTEAFF
NA	NA	TRBV27	TRBJ2-7	TGTGCCAGCAGTTTATCAGGACAGACTCTCGACGAGCAGTACTTC	CASSLSGQTLDEQYF
NA	NA	TRBV20-1	TRBJ1-2	TGCAGTGCTAGTGTCAGGGGTGACTATGGCTACACCTTC	CSASVRGDYGYTF
NA	few	TRBV7-9	TRBJ2-7	TGTGGCATAGCGACAGATTCCTACGAGCAGTACTTC	CGIATDSYEQYF
NA	few	TRBV2	TRBJ1-3	TGTGCCAGCACGACCGAAGGAAACACCATATATTTT	CASTTEGNTIYF
TRBD2	NA	TRBV2	TRBJ2-3	TGTGCCAGCAGTGAAAGGGCGGGGGGGAGGACAGATACGCAGTATTTT	CASSERAGGRTDTQYF
TRBD2	NA	TRBV2	TRBJ2-3	TGTGCCAGCAGTGTGAGGGCTAGCGGGGGCACAGATACGCAGTATTTT	CASSVRASGGTDTQYF
TRBD2	NA	TRBV7-3	TRBJ2-2	TGTGCCAGCAGCTTTGGCGGGAGCGGATCCGGGGAGCTGTTTTTT	CASSFGGSGSGELFF
TRBD1	NA	TRBV4-2	TRBJ2-5	TGTGCCAGCAGCCTTGGGACAGGAGGCGAAGAGACCCAGTACTTC	CASSLGTGGEETQYF
NA	NA	TRBV9	TRBJ2-7	TGTGCCAGCAGCGTAGGCGGGGATTCCTACGAGCAGTACTTC	CASSVGGDSYEQYF
NA	NA	TRBV9	TRBJ2-5	TGTGCCAGCAGCGTAGATCGGGGGTTAGAGACCCAGTACTTC	CASSVDRGLETQYF
NA	NA	TRBV24-1	TRBJ2-1	TGTGCCACCAGTGATCCCAAGATCATCCGGGACTCGGTTTTTCCGAGCTCCTACAATGAGCAGTTCTTC	CATSDPKIIRDSVFPSSYNEQFF
TRBD1	NA	TRBV11-3	TRBJ2-3	TGTGCCAGCAGCCCCGGGACAGGGATCACAGATACGCAGTATTTT	CASSPGTGITDTQYF
TRBD2	NA	TRBV6-1	TRBJ2-1	TGTGCCAGCAGTGAAGAGAGACTAGCCTCTAATGAGCAGTTCTTC	CASSEERLASNEQFF
TRBD2	NA	TRBV18	TRBJ2-1	TGTGCCAGCTCACCTTCCCTACACAGAGATCCGACTAGCGGGAGGGCCATCGATGAGCAGTTCTTC	CASSPSLHRDPTSGRAIDEQFF